This T cell receptor (beta chain) was captured in a study of blood T cell repertoires in COVID-19 (dated by TCRdb to the early 2020s). With regard to the full study: Samples from collaborators originated in the United States, Italy and Spain and spanned both the acute and convalescent phases of COVID-19. Where available, HLA class I and class II types were obtained from metadata supplied by the sample provider rather than from assay-based typing. Subjects who had been exposed to COVID-19, were actively infected with it, or had recovered from it provided the deeply sampled blood TCRbeta repertoires that made up the dataset. The repertoires were released in a freely available public database meant as a resource for research on the immune response to SARS-CoV-2. Samples came from the ongoing ImmuneRACE study (first 160 participants) plus 1,254 subjects from 6 global collaborators. The prospective study material was composed of cDNA or gDNA derived from T cells, B-cell-depleted T cells, or PBMCs. Nearly every sample came with metadata listing a de-identified subject ID, COVID-19 status, age in years and sex. Study-level results and caveats: The amount of clinical and demographic metadata varied by source and participant and was provided uncurated.

Trimming costs V 6 bases and J 5 bases, and their ends lie 16 bases apart. The germline V gene encodes CDR1 LNHDA and CDR2 SQIVND (reference sequence). The CDR3 runs 14 amino acids, cysteine and phenylalanine included. Only the CDR3 part of the read is kept: 42 bases, read in frame from the first base. Turning to this clone: The antigen this receptor binds is unknown. Base-call qualities are not available, and no considerably larger clone is one nucleotide away.

Each collaborating institution followed its own protocols to collect whole blood in K2EDTA tubes. Collaborator samples were shipped for TCRbeta analysis as frozen whole blood, isolated PBMCs, or DNA extracted from either sample type. TCRbeta CDR3 regions were amplified from genomic DNA by means of the immunoSEQ Assay, a bias-controlled multiplex PCR. Regarding the original processing steps: The number of nucleated cells in each sample was estimated from the amplification of reference gene primers within the assay. Sequence reads were collapsed and filtered to measure the absolute abundance of every unique TCRbeta CDR3 rearrangement. For each sample, productive Simpson clonality was calculated as the square root of Simpson's diversity index across productive rearrangements. Held by TCRdb, this immuneACCESS table contains in-frame sequences only and omits some clones. Under half of the omission traces to an unresolved V gene where checked; the cause of the rest is unknown. That table is the source of V, J and clone size, and D and trimming were worked out from the DNA. A total of about 200,000 clones appear in this sample, around 86% of them only once. Of the sample, approximately 2.9% is held by the ten largest clones.

The receptor was derived from a man between 60 and 70 years old with acute or convalescent COVID-19. The V and J genes are TRBV19 and TRBJ2-5; the D gene is perhaps TRBD1, on 6 matching bases. Sequencing input: peripheral blood. The DNA sequence is as follows: TGTGCCAGTAGCAGATGGGGACAACAGGAGACCCAGTACTTC. Its coded protein is CASSRWGQQETQYF.